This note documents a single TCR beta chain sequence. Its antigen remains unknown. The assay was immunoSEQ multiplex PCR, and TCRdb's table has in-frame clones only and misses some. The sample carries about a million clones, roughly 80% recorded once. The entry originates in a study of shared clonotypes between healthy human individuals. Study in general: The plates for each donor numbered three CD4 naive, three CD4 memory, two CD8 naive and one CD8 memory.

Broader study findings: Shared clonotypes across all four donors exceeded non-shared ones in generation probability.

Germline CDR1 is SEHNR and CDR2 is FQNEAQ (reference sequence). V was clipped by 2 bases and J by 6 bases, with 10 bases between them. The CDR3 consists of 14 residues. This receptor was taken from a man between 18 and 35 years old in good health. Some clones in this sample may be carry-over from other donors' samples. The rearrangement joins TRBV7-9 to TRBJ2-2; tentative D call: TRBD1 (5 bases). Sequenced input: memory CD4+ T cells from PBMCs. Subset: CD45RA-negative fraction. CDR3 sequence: CASSLQGSAGELFF. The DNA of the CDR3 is TGTGCCAGCAGCTTACAGGGAAGTGCCGGGGAGCTGTTTTTT.